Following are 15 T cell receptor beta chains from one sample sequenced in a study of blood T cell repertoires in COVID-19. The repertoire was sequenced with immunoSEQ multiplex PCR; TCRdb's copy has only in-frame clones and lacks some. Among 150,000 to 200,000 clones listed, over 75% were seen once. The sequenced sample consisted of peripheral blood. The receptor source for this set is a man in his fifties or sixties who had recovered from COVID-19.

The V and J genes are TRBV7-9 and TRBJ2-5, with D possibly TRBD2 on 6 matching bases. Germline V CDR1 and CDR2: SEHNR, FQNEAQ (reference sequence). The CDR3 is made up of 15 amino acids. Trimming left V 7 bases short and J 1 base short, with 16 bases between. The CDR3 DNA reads TGTGCCAGCACTTGGAGTAGCGGAATCCAAGAGACCCAGTACTTC. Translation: CASTWSSGIQETQYF.

The CDR3 spells CAIMDSLTDTQYF. CDR3 sequence (DNA): TGTGCCATCATGGACAGCCTCACAGATACGCAGTATTTT. The chain carries TRBV10-3 and TRBJ2-3; possibly TRBD1 for D (6 bases). In germline, CDR1 is ENHRY, CDR2 SYGVKD. Trimming took off 7 bases at V and 2 bases at J, with 10 bases between the two ends. The CDR3 totals 13 residues.

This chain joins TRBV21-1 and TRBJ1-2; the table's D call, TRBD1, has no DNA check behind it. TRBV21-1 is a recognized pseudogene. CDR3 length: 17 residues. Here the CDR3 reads CASSNNTGQGFNTGYTF. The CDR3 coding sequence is TGTGCCAGCAGCAACAATACGGGACAGGGATTTAATACAGGCTACACCTTC.

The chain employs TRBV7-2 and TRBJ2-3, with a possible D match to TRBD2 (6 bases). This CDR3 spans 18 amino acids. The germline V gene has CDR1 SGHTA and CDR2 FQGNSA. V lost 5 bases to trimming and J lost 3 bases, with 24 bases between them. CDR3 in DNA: TGTGCCAGCAGCCAGGACAATGGAGGGCGAGGAGGGACAGATACGCAGTATTTT. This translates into CASSQDNGGRGGTDTQYF.

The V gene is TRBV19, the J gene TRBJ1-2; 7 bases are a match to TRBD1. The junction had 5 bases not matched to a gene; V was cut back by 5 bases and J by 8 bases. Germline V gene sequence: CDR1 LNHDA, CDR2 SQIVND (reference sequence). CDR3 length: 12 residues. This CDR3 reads CASSFTGAGYTF. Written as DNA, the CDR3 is TGTGCCAGTAGTTTTACAGGGGCGGGCTACACCTTC.

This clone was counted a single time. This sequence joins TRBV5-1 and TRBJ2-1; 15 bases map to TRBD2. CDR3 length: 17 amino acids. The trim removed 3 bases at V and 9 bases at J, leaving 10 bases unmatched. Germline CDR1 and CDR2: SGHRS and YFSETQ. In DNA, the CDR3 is TGCGCCAGCAGCTCCACCTGGACTAGCGGGGGGGCAAGTGAGCAGTTCTTC. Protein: CASSSTWTSGGASEQFF.

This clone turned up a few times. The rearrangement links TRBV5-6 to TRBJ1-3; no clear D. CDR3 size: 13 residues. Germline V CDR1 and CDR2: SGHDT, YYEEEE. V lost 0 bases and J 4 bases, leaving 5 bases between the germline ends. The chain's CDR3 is CASSLDRGNTIYF. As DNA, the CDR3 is TGTGCCAGCAGCTTGGACAGAGGAAACACCATATATTTT.

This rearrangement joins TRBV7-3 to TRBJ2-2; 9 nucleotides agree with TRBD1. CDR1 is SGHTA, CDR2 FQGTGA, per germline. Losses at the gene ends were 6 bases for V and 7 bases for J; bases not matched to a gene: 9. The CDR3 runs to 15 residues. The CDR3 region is CASRAITGGFGELFF. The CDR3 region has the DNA TGTGCCAGCAGGGCGATTACAGGGGGCTTCGGGGAGCTGTTTTTT.

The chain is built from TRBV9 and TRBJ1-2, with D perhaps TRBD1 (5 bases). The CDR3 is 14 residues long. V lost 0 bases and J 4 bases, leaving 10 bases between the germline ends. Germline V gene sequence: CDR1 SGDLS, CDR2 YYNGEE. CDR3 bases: TGTGCCAGCAGCGTAGCAGGGAACCCCTATGGCTACACCTTC. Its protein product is CASSVAGNPYGYTF.

For the CDR3, the DNA is TGCGCCAGCAGCCTTGTCCAGGAAACTTACAATGAGCAGTTCTTC. Its translation is CASSLVQETYNEQFF. The chain links TRBV5-1 to TRBJ2-1; D remains ambiguous. The CDR3 has 15 residues. CDR1 SGHRS and CDR2 YFSETQ come from the germline V gene. Trimming shortened V by 4 bases and J by 4 bases, and 15 bases separated the two germline ends.

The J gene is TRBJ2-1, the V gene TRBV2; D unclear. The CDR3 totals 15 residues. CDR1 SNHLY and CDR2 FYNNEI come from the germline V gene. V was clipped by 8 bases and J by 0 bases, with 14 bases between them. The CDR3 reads CASQTGRSSYNEQFF. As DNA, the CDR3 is TGTGCCAGCCAAACTGGTAGAAGCTCCTACAATGAGCAGTTCTTC.

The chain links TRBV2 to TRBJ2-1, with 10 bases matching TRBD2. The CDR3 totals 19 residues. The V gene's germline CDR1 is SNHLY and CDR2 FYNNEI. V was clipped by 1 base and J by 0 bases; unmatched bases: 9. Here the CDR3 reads CASSEEYSGGPSSYNEQFF. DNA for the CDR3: TGTGCCAGCAGTGAAGAGTATAGCGGGGGGCCGAGCTCCTACAATGAGCAGTTCTTC.

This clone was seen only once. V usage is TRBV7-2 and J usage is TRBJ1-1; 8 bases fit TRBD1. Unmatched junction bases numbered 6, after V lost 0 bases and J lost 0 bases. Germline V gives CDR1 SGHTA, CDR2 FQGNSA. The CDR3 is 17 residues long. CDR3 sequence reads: CASSLAKRTGMNTEAFF. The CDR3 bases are TGTGCCAGCAGCTTAGCTAAACGGACAGGGATGAACACTGAAGCTTTCTTT.

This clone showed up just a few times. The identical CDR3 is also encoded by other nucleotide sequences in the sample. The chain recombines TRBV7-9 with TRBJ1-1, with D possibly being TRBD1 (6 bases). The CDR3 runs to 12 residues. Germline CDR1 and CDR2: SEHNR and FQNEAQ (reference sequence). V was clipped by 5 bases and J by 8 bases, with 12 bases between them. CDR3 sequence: CASSPGQSEAFF. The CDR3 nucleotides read TGTGCCAGCAGCCCTGGACAGTCAGAAGCTTTCTTT.

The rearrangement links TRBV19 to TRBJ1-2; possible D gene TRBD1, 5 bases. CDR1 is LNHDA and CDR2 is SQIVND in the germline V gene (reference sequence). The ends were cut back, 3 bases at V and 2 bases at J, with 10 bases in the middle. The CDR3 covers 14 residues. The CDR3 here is CASSILAGNYGYTF. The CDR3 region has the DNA TGTGCCAGTAGTATCCTTGCAGGGAACTATGGCTACACCTTC.